This T cell receptor (beta chain) derives from a study of blood T cell repertoires in COVID-19. At the level of the study: Collection of acute and convalescent COVID-19 samples took place in the United States, Italy and Spain. Sources were T cells, B-cell-depleted T cells, or PBMCs; the material itself was cDNA or gDNA.

Authors' methods: Using reference gene primer amplification, nucleated cell counts were estimated. Data came from immunoSEQ multiplex PCR; TCRdb stores just in-frame clones and leaves some out. V and J calls plus clone size are reproduced from that table; the DNA served to infer D and trimming. The table has about 160,000 clones, approximately 83% seen once; the top ten hold around 8.4%. Germline V gene data show CDR1 as MNHEY and CDR2 as SMNVEV (reference sequence). Trimming at V came to 5 bases and at J to 2 bases, leaving 12 bases not matched to a gene. The CDR3 extends over 18 amino acids. This clone has only one observation.

The receptor comes from a woman over 75 with active or convalescent COVID-19. Source material: peripheral blood. This chain joins TRBV27 and TRBJ1-6; 7 nucleotides align to TRBD1. Here the CDR3 DNA reads TGTGCCAGCAGTCAATCTCTGGCTCAGGGGGCCTATAATTCACCCCTCCACTTT. Protein: CASSQSLAQGAYNSPLHF.